The 8 T cell receptor beta chains given below trace back to one sample, sequenced in a study of CD8+ T cells in alopecia areata. As to treatment: oral pan-JAK inhibitor, 5-10 mg twice daily. cDNA serving as the sequencing template came from extracted, reverse transcribed RNA. The assay was immunoSEQ multiplex PCR, and TCRdb's table has in-frame clones only and misses some. The sample includes 150,000 to 200,000 clones, more than 55% of them seen just once. The input for sequencing was CD4+ T cells sorted from blood, taken between weeks 49 and 50, from a patient treated with tofacitinib. The receptors derive from a human donor with alopecia areata.

This clone occurred a few times. This chain joins TRBV7-3 and TRBJ2-7; 7 bases agree with TRBD2. Germline assignment: CDR1 SGHTA and CDR2 FQGTGA. V shed 2 bases, J shed 2 bases, and the junction held 3 bases outside the gene matches. The CDR3 is 14 amino acids. As DNA, the CDR3 is TGTGCCAGCAGCTTAGCTAGCGGACCCTACGAGCAGTACTTC. Protein product: CASSLASGPYEQYF. Looking up the rest from reference TRBV7-3 and TRBJ2-7 gives the full variable domain: GAGVSQTPSNKVTEKGKYVELRCDPISGHTALYWYRQSLGQGPEFLIYFQGTGAADDSGLPNDRFFAVRPEGSVSTLKIQRTERGDSAVYLCASSLASGPYEQYFGPGTRLTVT.

The CDR3 DNA sequence: TGCGCCAGCAGCACAATAAAAAACGGGGGGGCAGATACGCAGTATTTT. Its translation is CASSTIKNGGADTQYF. The chain links TRBV5-1 to TRBJ2-3; 8 positions agree with TRBD2. The J segment lost 4 bases and the V segment lost 4 bases, leaving 11 bases of the junction unmatched. Germline CDR1 is SGHRS and CDR2 is YFSETQ. The CDR3 runs to 16 residues. The variable domain in full, completed from reference TRBV5-1 and TRBJ2-3, reads KAGVTQTPRYLIKTRGQQVTLSCSPISGHRSVSWYQQTPGQGLQFLFEYFSETQRNKGNFPGRFSGRQFSNSRSEMNVSTLELGDSALYLCASSTIKNGGADTQYFGPGTRLTVL.

The rearrangement joins TRBV2 to TRBJ1-2; D unclear. V lost 5 bases, J lost 4 bases, and 11 bases lay in between. The CDR3 spans 13 residues. CDR1 SNHLY and CDR2 FYNNEI come from the germline V gene. CDR3 sequence (DNA): TGTGCCAGCAGTTCTCCAAGGAGCTATGGCTACACCTTC. This sequence encodes CASSSPRSYGYTF.

The rearrangement links TRBV30 to TRBJ1-2, with D tentatively TRBD1 (5 bases). The germline gives CDR1 GTSNPN, CDR2 SVGIG (reference sequence). V lost 7 bases to trimming and J lost 8 bases, with 17 bases between them. This CDR3 has 12 residues. CDR3 sequence: CAYLGPGGGYTF. CDR3 nucleotides: TGTGCCTACTTGGGGCCAGGTGGAGGCTACACCTTC. Using reference TRBV30 and TRBJ1-2 for the parts outside the CDR3, the full variable domain is SQTIHQWPATLVQPVGSPLSLECTVEGTSNPNLYWYRQAAGRGLQLLFYSVGIGQISSEVPQNLSASRPQDRQFILSSKKLLLSDSGFYLCAYLGPGGGYTFGSGTRLTVV.

The chain uses TRBV10-3 and TRBJ2-3; 9 bases are a match to TRBD2. V shed 4 bases and J 6 bases; nucleotides not matched to a gene: 5. Germline CDR1 and CDR2: ENHRY and SYGVKD. This CDR3 has 14 residues. The CDR3 DNA sequence: TGTGCCATCAGTGGTCGAAGCGGGAGGGATACGCAGTATTTT. Protein product: CAISGRSGRDTQYF.

The chain combines TRBV15 with TRBJ2-7; tentatively, D is TRBD2 (5 bases). Germline V gives CDR1 LNHNV, CDR2 YYDKDF (reference sequence). The CDR3 sequence is 16 residues long. Trimming pared 0 bases from V and 2 bases from J, leaving 14 bases between. CDR3 loop: CATSRDYSVRAYEQYF. As DNA, the CDR3 is TGTGCCACCAGCAGAGATTATAGCGTACGGGCCTACGAGCAGTACTTC.

In DNA, the CDR3 is TGTGCCAGCAGCGGACTAGCGGGGGGGAGGGCCAATGAGCAGTTCTTC. Translation gives CASSGLAGGRANEQFF. The chain employs TRBV27 and TRBJ2-1, with 15 bases aligning to TRBD2. The CDR3 is 16 residues long. V trimming: 6 bases; J trimming: 6 bases; junction bases outside the gene matches: 6. Germline-derived CDR1 and CDR2 are MNHEY and SMNVEV (reference sequence).

V is TRBV7-2 and J is TRBJ2-7, with 7 bases fitting TRBD1. The germline V gene encodes CDR1 SGHTA and CDR2 FQGNSA. After removal of 2 bases from V and 0 bases from J, the junction contained 7 bases not matched to a gene. The CDR3 sequence is 16 residues long. CDR3 amino acids: CASSLLRQGLSYEQYF. The CDR3 DNA follows: TGTGCCAGCAGCTTACTTCGACAGGGCCTCTCCTACGAGCAGTACTTC.